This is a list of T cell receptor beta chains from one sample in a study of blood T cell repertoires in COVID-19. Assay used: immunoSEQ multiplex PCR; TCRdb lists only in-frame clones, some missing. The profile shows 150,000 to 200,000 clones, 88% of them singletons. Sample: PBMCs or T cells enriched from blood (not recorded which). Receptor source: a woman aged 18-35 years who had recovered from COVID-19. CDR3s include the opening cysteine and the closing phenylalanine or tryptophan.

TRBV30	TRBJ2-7	CALEIAGYEQYF
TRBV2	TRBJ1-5	CASSGSGGRDQPQHF
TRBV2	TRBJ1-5	CASSVGTGNQPQHF
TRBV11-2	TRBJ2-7	CASSLIYRDNEQYF
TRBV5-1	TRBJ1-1	CASSFGHWNIEAFF
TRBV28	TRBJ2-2	CASGNGGAQNTGELFF
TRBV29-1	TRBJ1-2	CSVAGQYAYGYTF
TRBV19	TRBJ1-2	CASSPRGDRANYGYTF
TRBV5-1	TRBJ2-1	CASSLAGGTEQFF
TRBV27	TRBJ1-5	CASSPGTGGNQPQHF
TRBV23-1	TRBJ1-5	CASSQSAPGQGARPQHF
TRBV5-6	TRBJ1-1	CASSYGGGTEAFF
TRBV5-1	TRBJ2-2	CASSYGQGVLFF
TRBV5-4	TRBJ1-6	CASSLQGAQKSPLHF
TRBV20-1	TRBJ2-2	CSASPGTGELFF
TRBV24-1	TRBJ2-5	CATSDLYGSGNQETQYF
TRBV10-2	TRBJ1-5	CASSGTDSNQPQHF
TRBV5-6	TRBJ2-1	CASSIRGVNNEQFF
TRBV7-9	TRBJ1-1	CASSPTGTEAFF
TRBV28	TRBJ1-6	CASSYGTDYNSPLHF
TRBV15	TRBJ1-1	CATGQGADTEAFF
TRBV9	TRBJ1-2	CASSSRQIFTNYGYTF
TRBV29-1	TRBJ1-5	CSVQGAGGQPQHF
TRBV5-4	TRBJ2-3	CASSFASGNTDTQYF
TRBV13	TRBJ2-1	CASSSKSGNSYNEQFF
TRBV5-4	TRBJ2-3	CASSPPLAGGRTDTQYF
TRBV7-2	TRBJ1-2	CASSFPRWGEDYGYTF
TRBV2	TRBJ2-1	CASASGSLANEQFF
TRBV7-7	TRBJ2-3	CASSLRGFGTDTQYF
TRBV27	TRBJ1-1	CASSRPDRGRGTEAFF
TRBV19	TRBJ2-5	CASSINGDQETQYF
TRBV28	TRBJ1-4	CASSKQGINEKLFF
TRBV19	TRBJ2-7	CASSTGQGSSYEQYF
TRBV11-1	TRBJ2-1	CASSFLYGRGEQFF
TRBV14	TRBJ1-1	CALTGGDEAFF
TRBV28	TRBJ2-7	CASRSPGISYEQYF
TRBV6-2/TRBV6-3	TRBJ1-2	CASSPGTGVSITNYGYTF
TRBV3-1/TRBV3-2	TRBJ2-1	CASSQVSGGGSSYNEQFF
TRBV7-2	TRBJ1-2	CASSYLDREEGGYTF
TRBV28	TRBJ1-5	CASLTLNQPQHF
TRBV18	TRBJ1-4	CASSPRGANEKLFF
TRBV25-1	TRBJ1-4	CASRRGGEWEKLFF
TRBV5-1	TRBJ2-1	CASSLVGSGSYNEQFF
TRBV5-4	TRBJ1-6	CASSDYRVSPLHF